Sequencing of this T cell receptor beta chain was carried out in a study of blood T cell repertoires in COVID-19. Study details: COVID-19 samples collected from the United States, Italy and Spain covered acute and convalescent phases.

V trimming: 5 bases; J trimming: 7 bases; junction bases outside the gene matches: 11. This CDR3 has 16 amino acids. The germline V gene has CDR1 SGHRS and CDR2 YFSETQ. Sequencing was performed with immunoSEQ multiplex PCR; in TCRdb, only in-frame clones are kept and a portion is missing. The repertoire has about 110,000 clones, about 85% of them found once; the top ten carry 1.1% to 1.5%. The V and J genes are TRBV5-1 and TRBJ2-7; 14 bases line up with TRBD2. The sample taken for sequencing was peripheral blood. This TCR derives from a man aged 40-50 years with acute or convalescent COVID-19. CDR3 protein: CASRPGWGLAGVEQYF. As DNA, the CDR3 is TGCGCCAGCAGGCCGGGTTGGGGACTAGCGGGAGTTGAGCAGTACTTC.